These T cell receptor beta chains were read from a single sample in a study of STAT5B mutations in CD4+ large granular lymphocyte leukemia. Using immunoSEQ multiplex PCR, the repertoire was profiled, and TCRdb retains in-frame clones only, with some absent. The sample lists approximately 32,000 clones; roughly three quarters were seen once. The sample comprised CD4+ T cells from blood buffy coats. These receptors all come from a human donor in good health. Each CDR3 is given without its conserved first and last residue. Each record gives: CDR3 length, J gene, V gene, CDR3 protein.

length: 12
J: TRBJ2-5
V: TRBV6-5
CDR3: ASSYAGGKETQY

length: 9
J: TRBJ2-7
V: TRBV2
CDR3: ASKEGYEQY

length: 12
J: TRBJ2-7
V: TRBV25-1
CDR3: ASSGGFLDYEQY

length: 10
J: TRBJ1-1
V: TRBV6-5
CDR3: ASSYLQGEAF

length: 10
J: TRBJ2-7
V: TRBV11-2
CDR3: ASSLDLLEQY

length: 10
J: TRBJ2-7
V: TRBV19
CDR3: ASSPSAYEQY

length: 12
J: TRBJ1-1
V: TRBV4-2
CDR3: ASSLGPMNTEAF

length: 14
J: TRBJ2-1
V: TRBV7-2
CDR3: ASSLMGRGGPDEQF

length: 13
J: TRBJ2-1
V: TRBV9
CDR3: ASSRAGGPGNEQF

length: 14
J: TRBJ2-1
V: TRBV6-6
CDR3: ASSYSPLAGGNEQF

length: 13
J: TRBJ1-5
V: TRBV5-1
CDR3: ASSLGPEGHQPQH

length: 14
J: TRBJ1-2
V: TRBV28
CDR3: ASSLIGQHSNYGYT

length: 11
J: TRBJ2-7
V: TRBV2
CDR3: ASGASGIREQY

length: 9
J: TRBJ2-7
V: TRBV20-1
CDR3: SARQGHEQY

length: 11
J: TRBJ1-2
V: TRBV4-3
CDR3: ASSRPGGYGYT

length: 12
J: TRBJ2-3
V: TRBV29-1
CDR3: SSEGSGSTDTQY

length: 12
J: TRBJ1-2
V: TRBV9
CDR3: ASTQHPGSDGYT

length: 15
J: TRBJ2-2
V: TRBV5-1
CDR3: ASSPITGQGVPGELF

length: 13
J: TRBJ2-3
V: TRBV4-2
CDR3: ASSAGLVAADTQY

length: 16
J: TRBJ2-5
V: TRBV5-8
CDR3: ASSLTPGTSVSKETQY

length: 13
J: TRBJ2-1
V: TRBV29-1
CDR3: SVGLSEKNYNEQF

length: 10
J: TRBJ2-5
V: TRBV6-5
CDR3: ASSSGLGTQY

length: 11
J: TRBJ2-3
V: TRBV4-1
CDR3: ASSRGGTDTQY

length: 12
J: TRBJ1-6
V: TRBV12-5
CDR3: ASGSGTLNSPLH

length: 13
J: TRBJ2-5
V: TRBV4-3
CDR3: ASSLRRGRGETQY

length: 16
J: TRBJ2-3
V: TRBV27
CDR3: ASSSRLAGGTRTDTQY

length: 15
J: TRBJ2-5
V: TRBV5-1
CDR3: ASSWTLLAGAPGAQY

length: 17
J: TRBJ2-7
V: TRBV4-1
CDR3: ASSQEQGRIRSGTYEQY

length: 11
J: TRBJ1-1
V: TRBV6-4
CDR3: ASSNQANTEAF

length: 15
J: TRBJ2-7
V: TRBV12-5
CDR3: ASGLVYGRGSSYEQY

length: 16
J: TRBJ2-3
V: TRBV5-5
CDR3: ASSPPLLAGGLTDTQY

length: 14
J: TRBJ2-3
V: TRBV9
CDR3: ASSVEGTYPTDTQY

length: 11
J: TRBJ1-6
V: TRBV30
CDR3: ASSGEYNSPLH

length: 13
J: TRBJ2-2
V: TRBV7-9
CDR3: ASSISGGYTGELF

length: 9
J: TRBJ1-1
V: TRBV7-9
CDR3: ASSLATEAF

length: 15
J: TRBJ1-5
V: TRBV6-8
CDR3: ASSYRGPNIYNQPQH

length: 11
J: TRBJ2-1
V: TRBV4-3
CDR3: ASSQVSDSEQF

length: 12
J: TRBJ1-4
V: TRBV19
CDR3: ASSISPVGAQLF

length: 12
J: TRBJ1-1
V: TRBV5-6
CDR3: ASRLRAGGLLAF

length: 12
J: TRBJ2-1
V: TRBV4-1
CDR3: ASSQPGQYNEQF

length: 11
J: TRBJ2-5
V: TRBV14
CDR3: ASSQDRLKTQY

length: 12
J: TRBJ1-4
V: TRBV7-2
CDR3: ASSKAATNEKLF

length: 14
J: TRBJ2-2
V: TRBV9
CDR3: ASSVSLALNTGELF

length: 13
J: TRBJ1-3
V: TRBV7-2
CDR3: ASSLAGGSGNTIY

length: 18
J: TRBJ2-3
V: TRBV9
CDR3: ASSGGGYLFSKGATDTQY

length: 10
J: TRBJ2-7
V: TRBV30
CDR3: AWGAGSYEQY

length: 12
J: TRBJ2-3
V: TRBV7-9
CDR3: ASSFSGVTDTQY

length: 14
J: TRBJ2-1
V: TRBV4-1
CDR3: ASSARGAVAYNEQF

length: 13
J: TRBJ2-2
V: TRBV30
CDR3: AWRRWGRGTGELF

length: 11
J: TRBJ2-7
V: TRBV6-5
CDR3: ASSCEGRYEQY

length: 10
J: TRBJ1-3
V: TRBV4-2
CDR3: ASSLPGNTIY

length: 14
J: TRBJ1-3
V: TRBV5-1
CDR3: ASSEGATGAGNTIY